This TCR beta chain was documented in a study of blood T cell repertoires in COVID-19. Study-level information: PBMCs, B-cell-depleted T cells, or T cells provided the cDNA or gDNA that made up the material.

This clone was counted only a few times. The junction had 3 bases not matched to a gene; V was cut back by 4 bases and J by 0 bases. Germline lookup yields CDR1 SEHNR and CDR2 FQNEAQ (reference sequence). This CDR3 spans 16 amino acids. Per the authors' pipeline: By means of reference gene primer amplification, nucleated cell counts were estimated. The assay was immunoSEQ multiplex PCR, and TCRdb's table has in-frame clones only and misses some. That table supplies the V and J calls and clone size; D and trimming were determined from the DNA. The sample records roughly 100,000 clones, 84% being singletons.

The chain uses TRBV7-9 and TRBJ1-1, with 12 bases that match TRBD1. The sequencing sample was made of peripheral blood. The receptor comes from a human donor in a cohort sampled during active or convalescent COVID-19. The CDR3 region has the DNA TGTGCCAGCAGCTCGGGGACAGGGGGCTTGAACACTGAAGCTTTCTTT. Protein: CASSSGTGGLNTEAFF.